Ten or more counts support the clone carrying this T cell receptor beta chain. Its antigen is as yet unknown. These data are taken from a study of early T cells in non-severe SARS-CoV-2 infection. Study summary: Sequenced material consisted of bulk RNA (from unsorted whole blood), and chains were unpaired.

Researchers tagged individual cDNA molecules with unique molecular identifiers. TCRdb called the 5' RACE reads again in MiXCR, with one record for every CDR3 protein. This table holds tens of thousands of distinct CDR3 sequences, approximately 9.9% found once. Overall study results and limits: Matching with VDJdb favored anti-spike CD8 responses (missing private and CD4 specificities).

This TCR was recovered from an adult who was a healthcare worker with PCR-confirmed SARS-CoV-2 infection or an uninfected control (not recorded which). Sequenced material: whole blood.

The DNA for the CDR3 is TGCAGCGTTGGAAGGGATGGGGCCACTGAAGCTTTCTTT. This encodes CSVGRDGATEAFF. The chain employs TRBV29-1 and TRBJ1-1, with a tentative D call TRBD1 (5 bases). Trimming cost V 4 bases and J 4 bases, with 13 bases left between them. The germline CDR1 and CDR2 sequences are SQVTM and ANQGSEA. This CDR3 is built from 13 residues.